Listed below are T cell receptor beta chains from one sample, sequenced in a study of cytomegalovirus exposure and HLA in healthy donors. Sequencing was performed with immunoSEQ multiplex PCR; in TCRdb, only in-frame clones are kept and a portion is missing. The repertoire holds about 120,000 clones, with over 75% as singletons. Sequencing was performed on PBMCs. The receptor set was obtained from a woman under 30 in good health and CMV-seronegative. Each CDR3 is given with its conserved first and last residue. Each record gives: J gene, V gene, D gene, clone size, CDR3 DNA, CDR3 protein. The D gene is left open where the match is weak. Clone size is given for some rows only: seen once, a few or many times, or a class if the clone is expanded.

j_gene: TRBJ1-1
v_gene: TRBV19
d_gene: .
abundance: .
CDR3nt: TGTGCCAGTAGCCTCCAGGGGACTGAAGCTTTCTTT
CDR3aa: CASSLQGTEAFF

j_gene: TRBJ2-1
v_gene: TRBV4-1
d_gene: TRBD2
abundance: .
CDR3nt: TGCGCCAGCAGCCATAACGTTGTGGCGGGAGGGGGGCAGTTCTTC
CDR3aa: CASSHNVVAGGGQFF

j_gene: TRBJ1-1
v_gene: TRBV29-1
d_gene: TRBD1
abundance: .
CDR3nt: TGCAGCGTTGAACCACTCTGGGACAGGGGCCACGAAGGCCCTGAAGCTTTCTTT
CDR3aa: CSVEPLWDRGHEGPEAFF

j_gene: TRBJ2-1
v_gene: TRBV6-1
d_gene: TRBD2
abundance: .
CDR3nt: TGTGCCAGCAAGACGGCGGGAGGGGGAACGTTCTTC
CDR3aa: CASKTAGGGTFF

j_gene: TRBJ2-3
v_gene: TRBV18
d_gene: TRBD1
abundance: once
CDR3nt: TGTGCCAGCTCACCACCGGGACAGGGGATTAGCACAGATACGCAGTATTTT
CDR3aa: CASSPPGQGISTDTQYF

j_gene: TRBJ2-1
v_gene: TRBV11-2
d_gene: TRBD2
abundance: .
CDR3nt: TGTGCCAGCAGAGGACTAGCGGACAATGAGCAGTTCTTC
CDR3aa: CASRGLADNEQFF

j_gene: TRBJ1-1
v_gene: TRBV10-3
d_gene: TRBD1
abundance: .
CDR3nt: TGTGCCATCAGTACCGAACAGGGGGCGGGTACTGAAGCTTTCTTT
CDR3aa: CAISTEQGAGTEAFF

j_gene: TRBJ1-1
v_gene: TRBV9
d_gene: .
abundance: .
CDR3nt: TGTGCCAGCAGCGTAGGAAACAGGCCCTTCGAAGCTTTCTTT
CDR3aa: CASSVGNRPFEAFF

j_gene: TRBJ2-3
v_gene: TRBV6-1
d_gene: .
abundance: .
CDR3nt: TGTGCCAGCAGTCCCGTCAGGGCGGATACGCAGTATTTT
CDR3aa: CASSPVRADTQYF

j_gene: TRBJ2-3
v_gene: TRBV5-1
d_gene: TRBD2
abundance: .
CDR3nt: TGCGCCAGCAGCAAACTAGCGGGAGGAGCAGATACGCAGTATTTT
CDR3aa: CASSKLAGGADTQYF

j_gene: TRBJ2-6
v_gene: TRBV18
d_gene: TRBD1
abundance: .
CDR3nt: TGTGCCAGCTCACCTGGGACAGGGTGGGCCTCTGGGGCCAACGGCCTGACTTTC
CDR3aa: CASSPGTGWASGANGLTF

j_gene: TRBJ1-5
v_gene: TRBV6-5
d_gene: .
abundance: few
CDR3nt: TGTGCCAGCAGTTGGACAGTCAATCAGCCCCAGCATTTT
CDR3aa: CASSWTVNQPQHF

j_gene: TRBJ2-3
v_gene: TRBV19
d_gene: TRBD1
abundance: .
CDR3nt: TGTGCCAGTAGCCGACAGGGGGAGATGGCAGATACGCAGTATTTT
CDR3aa: CASSRQGEMADTQYF

j_gene: TRBJ2-1
v_gene: TRBV4-1
d_gene: .
abundance: .
CDR3nt: TGCGCCAGCAGCCAAGGAAATGCACGGAGAGGGAGACGCTACAATGAGCAGTTCTTC
CDR3aa: CASSQGNARRGRRYNEQFF

j_gene: TRBJ1-1
v_gene: TRBV9
d_gene: .
abundance: .
CDR3nt: TGTGCCAGCAGCCGCCGGGGAGGCACTGAAGCTTTCTTT
CDR3aa: CASSRRGGTEAFF

j_gene: TRBJ2-5
v_gene: TRBV5-1
d_gene: .
abundance: few
CDR3nt: TGCGCCAGCAGCTTGGCAGGGGAAAGGACCCAGTACTTC
CDR3aa: CASSLAGERTQYF

j_gene: TRBJ2-5
v_gene: TRBV7-2
d_gene: .
abundance: .
CDR3nt: TGTGCCAGCAGCCCCGGAGGCCAAGAGACCCAGTACTTC
CDR3aa: CASSPGGQETQYF

j_gene: TRBJ1-6
v_gene: TRBV10-3
d_gene: .
abundance: .
CDR3nt: TGTGCCATCAGTGGGACAGAGAATTCACCCCTCCACTTT
CDR3aa: CAISGTENSPLHF

j_gene: TRBJ2-7
v_gene: TRBV5-1
d_gene: .
abundance: .
CDR3nt: TGCGCCAGCAGCTGGACGGCGGGCGAGCAGTACTTC
CDR3aa: CASSWTAGEQYF

j_gene: TRBJ2-1
v_gene: TRBV5-6
d_gene: .
abundance: .
CDR3nt: TGTGCCAGCAGCTTGGCCGGGTATGAGCAGTTCTTC
CDR3aa: CASSLAGYEQFF

j_gene: TRBJ2-7
v_gene: TRBV7-6
d_gene: .
abundance: .
CDR3nt: TGTGCCAGCAGCTTAATCCAGGGAGGCGAGCAGTACTTC
CDR3aa: CASSLIQGGEQYF

j_gene: TRBJ1-5
v_gene: TRBV2
d_gene: .
abundance: once
CDR3nt: TGTGCCAGCAGGGACACCAATCAGCCCCAGCATTTT
CDR3aa: CASRDTNQPQHF

j_gene: TRBJ2-7
v_gene: TRBV6-6
d_gene: .
abundance: .
CDR3nt: TGTGCCAGCAGTTACTCGGCAGGGTGGGTGGAGCAGTACTTC
CDR3aa: CASSYSAGWVEQYF

j_gene: TRBJ1-6
v_gene: TRBV30
d_gene: .
abundance: .
CDR3nt: TGTGCCTGGAGTGTGCTGCCGGGAAGTGGATTTTCACCCCTCCACTTT
CDR3aa: CAWSVLPGSGFSPLHF

j_gene: TRBJ2-7
v_gene: TRBV7-9
d_gene: TRBD1
abundance: .
CDR3nt: TGTGCCAGCAGCTCCCGGGACAGCTCCTCCTACGAGCAGTACTTC
CDR3aa: CASSSRDSSSYEQYF

j_gene: TRBJ1-2
v_gene: TRBV9
d_gene: TRBD1
abundance: .
CDR3nt: TGTGCCAGCAGCGAGGGGGCCTCCTATGGCTACACCTTC
CDR3aa: CASSEGASYGYTF

j_gene: TRBJ1-2
v_gene: TRBV4-2
d_gene: .
abundance: .
CDR3nt: TGTGCCAGCAGCCAGAGGGTTGCTGAGGGCTACACCTTC
CDR3aa: CASSQRVAEGYTF

j_gene: TRBJ2-7
v_gene: TRBV7-2
d_gene: .
abundance: .
CDR3nt: TGTGCCAGCAGCTTTTATCACGAGCAGTACTTC
CDR3aa: CASSFYHEQYF

j_gene: TRBJ1-2
v_gene: TRBV7-9
d_gene: TRBD1
abundance: .
CDR3nt: TGTGCCAGCAGCCCCGGCGGGACAGGGGGAGGATATGGCTACACCTTC
CDR3aa: CASSPGGTGGGYGYTF

j_gene: TRBJ1-3
v_gene: TRBV12-5
d_gene: .
abundance: .
CDR3nt: TGTGCTAGTGGCGTAAACTCTGGAAACACCATATATTTT
CDR3aa: CASGVNSGNTIYF

j_gene: TRBJ2-1
v_gene: TRBV5-1
d_gene: TRBD2
abundance: .
CDR3nt: TGCGCCAGCAGCCAGGGACTAGCGGGGGGGTACAATGAGCAGTTCTTC
CDR3aa: CASSQGLAGGYNEQFF

j_gene: TRBJ1-5
v_gene: TRBV18
d_gene: TRBD1
abundance: .
CDR3nt: TGTGCCAGCTCACCGACAGGGGATAATCAGCCCCAGCATTTT
CDR3aa: CASSPTGDNQPQHF

j_gene: TRBJ1-1
v_gene: TRBV29-1
d_gene: .
abundance: .
CDR3nt: TGCAGCGTTGAAGATCGAGGGGAGTTTAGGGGGTCGGCTTTCTTT
CDR3aa: CSVEDRGEFRGSAFF

j_gene: TRBJ1-2
v_gene: TRBV9
d_gene: .
abundance: once
CDR3nt: TGTGCCAGCAGATCCAGGGAATCTGGCTACACCTTC
CDR3aa: CASRSRESGYTF

j_gene: TRBJ1-1
v_gene: TRBV5-1
d_gene: TRBD1
abundance: .
CDR3nt: TGCGCCAGCAGCCCGGGACAGACAAACACTGAAGCTTTCTTT
CDR3aa: CASSPGQTNTEAFF

j_gene: TRBJ1-6
v_gene: TRBV30
d_gene: TRBD1
abundance: .
CDR3nt: TGTGCCTGGAGTGTACTCTCAGGGGGCAATTCACCCCTCCACTTT
CDR3aa: CAWSVLSGGNSPLHF

j_gene: TRBJ2-7
v_gene: TRBV10-1
d_gene: .
abundance: .
CDR3nt: TGCGCCAGCAGTGATTACCGAGGGAAGGACGAGCAGTACTTC
CDR3aa: CASSDYRGKDEQYF

j_gene: TRBJ2-1
v_gene: TRBV7-2
d_gene: TRBD2
abundance: .
CDR3nt: TGTGCCAGCAGCTTGACACTAGCGGGTCAGCAGTTCTTC
CDR3aa: CASSLTLAGQQFF

j_gene: TRBJ2-2
v_gene: TRBV7-3
d_gene: TRBD2
abundance: .
CDR3nt: TGTGCCAGCAGCCCTCATAGCGGGGGGAACACCGGGGAGCTGTTTTTT
CDR3aa: CASSPHSGGNTGELFF

j_gene: TRBJ2-7
v_gene: TRBV5-4
d_gene: TRBD2
abundance: .
CDR3nt: TGTGCCAGCAGCCCCTTAGGACTAGCGGGAGCTGACTCTTACGAGCAGTACTTC
CDR3aa: CASSPLGLAGADSYEQYF

j_gene: TRBJ2-3
v_gene: TRBV14
d_gene: TRBD2
abundance: .
CDR3nt: TGTGCCAGCAGCCATAAGGTGTTAGCAACTAGCGGGAGTCCGACAGATACGCAGTATTTT
CDR3aa: CASSHKVLATSGSPTDTQYF

j_gene: TRBJ2-7
v_gene: TRBV9
d_gene: TRBD1
abundance: .
CDR3nt: TGTGCCAGCAGCGTGGACCTTAACACGTGGACAGGGGGCAGCTCCTACGAGCAGTACTTC
CDR3aa: CASSVDLNTWTGGSSYEQYF

j_gene: TRBJ1-4
v_gene: TRBV14
d_gene: .
abundance: .
CDR3nt: TGTGCCAGCAGCCCGGGTAGTAGCGGAACTAATGAAAAACTGTTTTTT
CDR3aa: CASSPGSSGTNEKLFF

j_gene: TRBJ2-7
v_gene: TRBV7-6
d_gene: TRBD1
abundance: .
CDR3nt: TGTGCCAGCAGCCCAGGGACAGGGGTTGTTTACGAGCAGTACTTC
CDR3aa: CASSPGTGVVYEQYF

j_gene: TRBJ2-7
v_gene: TRBV7-8
d_gene: .
abundance: .
CDR3nt: TGTGCCAGCAGCCCGATGGCGGGCCACCTCTACGAGCAGTACTTC
CDR3aa: CASSPMAGHLYEQYF

j_gene: TRBJ1-4
v_gene: TRBV30
d_gene: .
abundance: .
CDR3nt: TGTGCCTGGAGTGGGGCGACTGAAAAACTGTTTTTT
CDR3aa: CAWSGATEKLFF

j_gene: TRBJ1-2
v_gene: TRBV18
d_gene: TRBD1
abundance: few
CDR3nt: TGTGCCAGCTCAGAAGCACAGGGGTCCTTTAACTATGGCTACACCTTC
CDR3aa: CASSEAQGSFNYGYTF

j_gene: TRBJ2-4
v_gene: TRBV18
d_gene: .
abundance: .
CDR3nt: TGTGCCAGCTCACCCCAGGGGGGAGACAAAAACATTCAGTACTTC
CDR3aa: CASSPQGGDKNIQYF

j_gene: TRBJ1-1
v_gene: TRBV14
d_gene: TRBD1
abundance: .
CDR3nt: TGTGCCAGCAGCACATCGACAGGGGGCTTCGGTGAAGCTTTCTTT
CDR3aa: CASSTSTGGFGEAFF

j_gene: TRBJ1-2
v_gene: TRBV7-2
d_gene: .
abundance: .
CDR3nt: TGTGCCAGCAGCTTCACATCTTATGGCTACACCTTC
CDR3aa: CASSFTSYGYTF

j_gene: TRBJ1-1
v_gene: TRBV16
d_gene: .
abundance: .
CDR3nt: TGTGCCAGCAGCCAATTTGGCTCTGAAGCTTTCTTT
CDR3aa: CASSQFGSEAFF

j_gene: TRBJ1-5
v_gene: TRBV19
d_gene: .
abundance: .
CDR3nt: TGTGCCAGTAGTATGGAAGGCCAGGGGTATTTTCAGCCCCAGCATTTT
CDR3aa: CASSMEGQGYFQPQHF

j_gene: TRBJ2-1
v_gene: TRBV29-1
d_gene: TRBD2
abundance: .
CDR3nt: TGCAGCGTTGAAGATGGAGGTATAGCGGGAGGGGGGAATGAGCAGTTCTTC
CDR3aa: CSVEDGGIAGGGNEQFF

j_gene: TRBJ1-1
v_gene: TRBV11-2
d_gene: .
abundance: few
CDR3nt: TGTGCCAGCAGCTCCACGGTCGGGATGAACACTGAAGCTTTCTTT
CDR3aa: CASSSTVGMNTEAFF

j_gene: TRBJ2-7
v_gene: TRBV6-5
d_gene: .
abundance: .
CDR3nt: TGTGCCAGCAGTTACTCGGCAGTATACGAGCAGTACTTC
CDR3aa: CASSYSAVYEQYF

j_gene: TRBJ2-7
v_gene: TRBV15
d_gene: .
abundance: .
CDR3nt: TGTGCCACCAGCAGATCGTTTAACGAGCAGTACTTC
CDR3aa: CATSRSFNEQYF

j_gene: TRBJ1-5
v_gene: TRBV7-2
d_gene: TRBD1
abundance: once
CDR3nt: TGTGCCAGCAGCAAAAAGACAGGGGAGGGCAATCAGCCCCAGCATTTT
CDR3aa: CASSKKTGEGNQPQHF

j_gene: TRBJ1-3
v_gene: TRBV19
d_gene: .
abundance: .
CDR3nt: TGTGCCAGTAGCATACTAAGGAGCTCTGGAAACACCATATATTTT
CDR3aa: CASSILRSSGNTIYF

j_gene: TRBJ1-3
v_gene: TRBV2
d_gene: .
abundance: .
CDR3nt: TGTGCCAGCACAAAATCGGGACTCTCTGGAAACACCATATATTTT
CDR3aa: CASTKSGLSGNTIYF

j_gene: TRBJ1-5
v_gene: TRBV4-1
d_gene: .
abundance: .
CDR3nt: TGCGCCAGCAGCCAAGAAGCGGCAGGCCGCGAATGGCCCCAGCATTTT
CDR3aa: CASSQEAAGREWPQHF